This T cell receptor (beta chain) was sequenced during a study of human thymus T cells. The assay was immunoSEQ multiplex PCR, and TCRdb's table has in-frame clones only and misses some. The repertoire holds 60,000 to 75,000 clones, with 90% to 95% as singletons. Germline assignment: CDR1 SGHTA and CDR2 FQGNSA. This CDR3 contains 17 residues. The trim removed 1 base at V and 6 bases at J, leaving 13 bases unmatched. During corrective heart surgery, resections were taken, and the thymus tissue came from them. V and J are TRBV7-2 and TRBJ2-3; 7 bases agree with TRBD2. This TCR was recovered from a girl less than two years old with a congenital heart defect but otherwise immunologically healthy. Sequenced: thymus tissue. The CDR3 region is CASSLEGVREWSDTQYF. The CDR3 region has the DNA TGTGCCAGCAGCTTAGAAGGTGTGCGGGAGTGGTCGGATACGCAGTATTTT.